The 30 T cell receptor beta chains given below trace back to one sample, sequenced in a study of cytomegalovirus exposure and HLA in healthy donors. Primers: 60 Vbeta forward and 13 Jbeta reverse. Some clones are missing from TCRdb's copy, which holds only in-frame ones; the method was immunoSEQ multiplex PCR. The sample's table shows about 140,000 clones. The sample was PBMCs. The receptor set was obtained from a woman in her late teens or twenties in good health and CMV-seronegative.

The rearrangement joins TRBV5-4 to TRBJ2-5, with 9 nucleotides matching TRBD2. The CDR3 extends over 18 amino acids. CDR1 is SGHNT and CDR2 is YYREEE in the germline V gene (reference sequence). V shed 0 bases, J shed 2 bases, and the junction held 11 bases outside the gene matches. As DNA, the CDR3 is TGTGCCAGCAGCTTGGGGAGGTTCGGCGGGAGGGCGCAAGAGACCCAGTACTTC. This gives the protein CASSLGRFGGRAQETQYF.

The rearrangement links TRBV4-1 to TRBJ1-2; no definite D call. This CDR3 spans 15 amino acids. Trimming shortened V by 0 bases and J by 8 bases, and 16 bases separated the two germline ends. The germline gives CDR1 MGHRA, CDR2 YSYEKL. The CDR3 DNA reads TGCGCCAGCAGCCAAGAGTCATGGAGGGTCGACGGCTACACCTTC. Its translation: CASSQESWRVDGYTF.

The J gene is TRBJ2-3, the V gene TRBV7-2, with 9 positions matching TRBD2. Germline assignment: CDR1 SGHTA and CDR2 FQGNSA. The CDR3 has 16 residues. Trimming at V came to 5 bases and at J to 1 base, leaving 7 bases not matched to a gene. CDR3 in amino acids: CASSNNLAGGTDTQYF. In DNA, the CDR3 is TGTGCCAGCAGCAACAATTTAGCGGGAGGCACAGATACGCAGTATTTT.

The chain couples TRBV5-4 to TRBJ1-1; D is unclear. The germline V and J ends were trimmed by 0 bases and 0 bases, with 3 bases remaining between them. This CDR3 spans 13 amino acids. Germline V CDR1 and CDR2: SGHNT, YYREEE (reference sequence). The CDR3, as DNA: TGTGCCAGCAGCTTGGACATGAACACTGAAGCTTTCTTT. Amino acid sequence: CASSLDMNTEAFF.

This chain joins TRBV5-1 and TRBJ1-5, with D possibly being TRBD1 (6 bases). Germline V gene data show CDR1 as SGHRS and CDR2 as YFSETQ. The CDR3 is made up of 15 amino acids. V was trimmed by 0 bases and J by 3 bases, leaving 10 bases between them. The CDR3 reads CASSLEGVYNQPQHF. The CDR3 DNA sequence: TGCGCCAGCAGCTTGGAGGGGGTCTACAATCAGCCCCAGCATTTT.

J is TRBJ2-5 and V is TRBV9, with D maybe TRBD2 (7 bases). Germline V lookup: CDR1 SGDLS, CDR2 YYNGEE. Trimming cost V 4 bases and J 3 bases, with 16 bases left between them. The CDR3 runs 15 residues. The CDR3 region is CASSPPQGREETQYF. The CDR3 bases are TGTGCCAGCAGCCCCCCGCAGGGGAGGGAAGAGACCCAGTACTTC.

The CDR3 is CASSYGVGYGYTF. CDR3 nucleotides: TGTGCCAGCAGTTATGGAGTGGGCTATGGCTACACCTTC. The chain combines TRBV6-5 with TRBJ1-2; D gene unclear. This CDR3 has 13 residues. Germline assignment: CDR1 MNHEY and CDR2 SVGAGI. The V end lost 3 bases, the J end lost 4 bases, and 9 bases lay between the germline ends.

CDR3 in DNA: TGTGCCAGCTCCCCCGGGACAGGTGAAGAGACCCAGTACTTC. It specifies CASSPGTGEETQYF. The rearrangement links TRBV18 to TRBJ2-5; 8 bases align to TRBD1. J gave up 3 bases and V 6 bases, and 6 bases lay outside the gene matches. Germline V CDR1 and CDR2: KGHSH, LQKENI. The CDR3 totals 14 residues.

This chain's CDR3 is CAWSPGGALETQYF. The DNA of the CDR3 is TGTGCCTGGAGCCCCGGGGGGGCTTTGGAGACCCAGTACTTC. This chain links TRBV30 with TRBJ2-5; 8 bases agree with TRBD2. V trimming: 3 bases; J trimming: 5 bases; junction bases outside the gene matches: 8. The CDR3 extends over 14 amino acids. The V gene's germline CDR1 is GTSNPN and CDR2 SVGIG (reference sequence).

The V gene is TRBV19, the J gene TRBJ2-1, with TRBD2 identical over 8 bases. Germline V gene lookup returns CDR1 LNHDA and CDR2 SQIVND (reference sequence). The trim removed 2 bases at V and 0 bases at J, leaving 0 bases unmatched. The CDR3 has 15 residues. The chain's CDR3 is CASSISGSSYNEQFF. In DNA form, the CDR3 reads TGTGCCAGTAGTATAAGCGGGAGCTCCTACAATGAGCAGTTCTTC. The full variable domain, rest sourced from reference TRBV19 and TRBJ2-1, is DGGITQSPKYLFRKEGQNVTLSCEQNLNHDAMYWYRQDPGQGLRLIYYSQIVNDFQKGDIAEGYSVSREKKESFPLTVTSAQKNPTAFYLCASSISGSSYNEQFFGPGTRLTVL.

This chain's CDR3 is CASSFISGNTIYF. In DNA, the CDR3 is TGTGCCAGCAGCTTCATCTCTGGAAACACCATATATTTT. The V gene is TRBV5-6, the J gene TRBJ1-3; D unresolved. The CDR3 loop spans 13 amino acids. Germline assignment: CDR1 SGHDT and CDR2 YYEEEE. V gave up 2 bases and J gave up 0 bases, with 3 bases separating them.

The J gene is TRBJ2-5, the V gene TRBV19; no clear D. Germline CDR1 LNHDA, CDR2 SQIVND (reference sequence). The CDR3 is made up of 13 amino acids. V shed 3 bases and J shed 1 base, with 6 bases lying between them. The CDR3 coding sequence is TGTGCCAGTAGTATTAGTTTCCAAGAGACCCAGTACTTC. It translates to CASSISFQETQYF.

DNA of the CDR3: TGTGCCAGCAGCTTAATAGGTGACGGGAGACTATCAGATACGCAGTATTTT. Translating gives CASSLIGDGRLSDTQYF. This chain uses TRBV7-3 with TRBJ2-3, with D possibly TRBD2 on 6 matching bases. CDR1 and CDR2 from the germline V gene are SGHTA and FQGTGA. The V end lost 1 base, the J end lost 4 bases, and 18 bases lay between the germline ends. The CDR3 length is 17 residues. The variable domain in full, with the rest retrieved from reference TRBV7-3 and TRBJ2-3, is GAGVSQTPSNKVTEKGKYVELRCDPISGHTALYWYRQSLGQGPEFLIYFQGTGAADDSGLPNDRFFAVRPEGSVSTLKIQRTERGDSAVYLCASSLIGDGRLSDTQYFGPGTRLTVL.

The J gene is TRBJ1-3, the V gene TRBV12-5, with a weak D call TRBD1 (6 bases). V was clipped by 0 bases and J by 0 bases, with 12 bases between them. The CDR3 runs to 17 residues. Germline V gene sequence: CDR1 LGHNT, CDR2 FRNRAP. The CDR3 protein is CASGLVLGAGSGNTIYF. The DNA for the CDR3 is TGTGCTAGTGGTTTGGTACTGGGGGCCGGCTCTGGAAACACCATATATTTT.

The chain has TRBV5-1 and TRBJ2-5, with 12 bases matching TRBD2. Germline CDR1 reads SGHRS; CDR2 reads YFSETQ. The CDR3 has 15 amino acids. The V and J ends lost 6 bases and 4 bases, in that order; junction bases with no gene match: 7. CDR3 loop: CASTPGLAGTETQYF. CDR3 DNA: TGCGCCAGCACCCCCGGACTAGCGGGAACAGAGACCCAGTACTTC.

The chain links TRBV14 to TRBJ1-6, with 7 bases fitting TRBD1. The ends lost 5 bases at V and 10 bases at J; junction bases unmatched: 8. This CDR3 contains 14 residues. Germline loops: CDR1 SGHDN, CDR2 FVKESK. CDR3 DNA: TGTGCCAGCAGCATGAACAGGGGAGGCTCACCCCTCCACTTT. It specifies CASSMNRGGSPLHF.

CDR3 bases: TGTGCCAGCAGCTCTCGGGGGGGAAAGGAGCAGTTCTTC. Translated: CASSSRGGKEQFF. The chain is built from TRBV7-3 and TRBJ2-1; 8 positions match TRBD2. CDR3 length: 13 residues. The junction had 6 bases not matched to a gene; V was cut back by 4 bases and J by 10 bases. Germline V gene lookup returns CDR1 SGHTA and CDR2 FQGTGA. Drawing the rest from reference TRBV7-3 and TRBJ2-1, the complete variable domain is GAGVSQTPSNKVTEKGKYVELRCDPISGHTALYWYRQSLGQGPEFLIYFQGTGAADDSGLPNDRFFAVRPEGSVSTLKIQRTERGDSAVYLCASSSRGGKEQFFGPGTRLTVL.

Points on this clone: No conserved phenylalanine or tryptophan is present at the end of the CDR3, so a read error is the likely explanation. This chain joins TRBV5-1 and TRBJ2-3, with D possibly TRBD1 on 5 matching bases. The V gene lost 0 bases and the J gene lost 3 bases, with 14 bases spanning the gap. From germline, CDR1 is SGHRS and CDR2 YFSETQ. The CDR3 runs to 16 residues. CDR3 region: CASSLEARVKTDTQYV. CDR3 in DNA: TGCGCCAGCAGCTTGGAGGCCAGGGTGAAAACAGATACGCAGTATGTT.

The chain recombines TRBV11-3 with TRBJ1-3, with D maybe TRBD1 (5 bases). Germline CDR1 is SGHNT and CDR2 is YENEEA. V was trimmed by 4 bases and J by 7 bases, leaving 14 bases between them. This CDR3 has 14 amino acids. The CDR3 region is CASSSYQGPNTIYF. The CDR3 DNA reads as TGTGCCAGCAGCTCTTATCAGGGCCCGAACACCATATATTTT.

This chain links TRBV15 with TRBJ2-5; 9 bases map to TRBD1. Germline V gene lookup returns CDR1 LNHNV and CDR2 YYDKDF (reference sequence). The CDR3 consists of 14 residues. Trimming at V came to 2 bases and at J to 5 bases, leaving 3 bases not matched to a gene. CDR3 sequence: CATSRPGTGETQYF. In DNA, the CDR3 is TGTGCCACCAGCAGACCGGGGACAGGGGAGACCCAGTACTTC.

This chain joins TRBV15 and TRBJ1-2; D ambiguous. V was clipped by 1 base and J by 6 bases, with 12 bases between them. CDR3 length: 14 residues. Germline V CDR1 and CDR2: LNHNV, YYDKDF (reference sequence). The CDR3 loop is CATSRGGRGNGYTF. The DNA for the CDR3 is TGTGCCACCAGCAGAGGAGGCCGGGGTAATGGCTACACCTTC.

The CDR3, as DNA: TGCGCCAGCAGCTTGACAGGGACAGACGCCGCAGATACGCAGTATTTT. As protein: CASSLTGTDAADTQYF. J is TRBJ2-3 and V is TRBV5-1; 7 bases fit TRBD1. This CDR3 is built from 16 residues. Losses at the gene ends were 1 base for V and 4 bases for J; bases not matched to a gene: 9. The germline gives CDR1 SGHRS, CDR2 YFSETQ.

Comments on this clone: The sample has other DNA sequences that encode this CDR3 too. The V gene is TRBV5-1, the J gene TRBJ2-2; 9 nucleotides agree with TRBD2. This CDR3 is 15 amino acids long. V gave up 0 bases and J gave up 6 bases; unmatched junction bases: 3. Per the germline V gene, CDR1 is SGHRS and CDR2 is YFSETQ. This CDR3 reads CASSLVGLASGELFF. The CDR3 DNA sequence: TGCGCCAGCAGCTTGGTAGGACTAGCGTCCGGGGAGCTGTTTTTT.

V is TRBV4-2 and J is TRBJ1-5, with a weak D call TRBD1 (6 bases). The germline CDR1 and CDR2 sequences are LGHNA and YNFKEQ. The CDR3 totals 15 residues. V was pared by 4 bases and J by 4 bases, with 14 bases between. CDR3 residues: CASSPGGGSNQPQHF. The CDR3 coding sequence is TGTGCCAGCAGCCCTGGGGGGGGCTCAAATCAGCCCCAGCATTTT.

The V call is TRBV27, the J call TRBJ2-7, with D possibly matching TRBD2 (5 bases). Germline CDR1 and CDR2: MNHEY and SMNVEV (reference sequence). Trimming left V 4 bases short and J 4 bases short, with 11 bases between. The CDR3 is 13 residues long. This chain's CDR3 is CASSSGSRYEQYF. The DNA of the CDR3 is TGTGCCAGCAGTTCTGGGAGCAGGTACGAGCAGTACTTC.

V and J are TRBV15 and TRBJ2-7; 9 bases are a match to TRBD1. This CDR3 spans 16 amino acids. Trimming cost V 3 bases and J 2 bases; bases outside gene matches: 8. Germline V gene sequence: CDR1 LNHNV, CDR2 YYDKDF (reference sequence). CDR3 sequence (DNA): TGTGCCACCAGCAGGGAGGGACAGGGATACACCTACGAGCAGTACTTC. Protein product: CATSREGQGYTYEQYF.

As DNA, the CDR3 is TGTGCCTTGCGGAGCGGGTCGGCCGAGACCCAGTACTTC. Translating it yields CALRSGSAETQYF. This rearrangement joins TRBV30 to TRBJ2-5, with D perhaps matching TRBD2 (6 bases). There are 13 residues in the CDR3. The germline V and J ends were trimmed by 7 bases and 5 bases, with 17 bases remaining between them. Germline V CDR1 and CDR2: GTSNPN, SVGIG (reference sequence). Based on the CDR3 plus reference TRBV30 and TRBJ2-5, the full variable domain is SQTIHQWPATLVQPVGSPLSLECTVEGTSNPNLYWYRQAAGRGLQLLFYSVGIGQISSEVPQNLSASRPQDRQFILSSKKLLLSDSGFYLCALRSGSAETQYFGPGTRLLVL.

The chain couples TRBV4-2 to TRBJ2-2; D possibly corresponds to TRBD1 (5 bases). Trimming cost V 4 bases and J 3 bases, with 24 bases left between them. Germline CDR1 and CDR2: LGHNA and YNFKEQ. The CDR3 runs to 19 residues. CDR3 DNA sequence: TGTGCCAGCAGCCCACAACTTACTGTGTCAGGGTTATACACCGGGGAGCTGTTTTTT. Its translation is CASSPQLTVSGLYTGELFF.

The J gene is TRBJ2-1, the V gene TRBV7-9, with 13 bases fitting TRBD2. With 3 bases clipped from V and 5 bases from J, the junction kept 1 base outside the gene matches. The germline gives CDR1 SEHNR, CDR2 FQNEAQ (reference sequence). The CDR3 consists of 15 residues. Written as DNA, the CDR3 is TGTGCCAGCAGCTTCGGGACTAGCGGGAACAATGAGCAGTTCTTC. Translated, it gives CASSFGTSGNNEQFF.

V usage is TRBV9 and J usage is TRBJ2-7; D call uncertain. This CDR3 has 12 amino acids. V was clipped by 5 bases and J by 9 bases, with 15 bases between them. The germline V gene has CDR1 SGDLS and CDR2 YYNGEE. CDR3 sequence: CASRRPINGQYV. The CDR3 coding sequence is TGTGCCAGCAGGAGACCGATAAATGGGCAGTACGTC.